Below are 17 T cell receptor beta chains sequenced from a single sample in a study of T-cell reconstitution after alpha-beta-depleted transplantation in children. Preparation of the TCRbeta library involved a method that used unique molecular identifiers. TCRdb re-called the PCR reads with MiXCR, one entry per CDR3 protein. The data show approximately 500,000 distinct CDR3 sequences, with 8% to 11% seen just once and about 2.1% held by the top ten. The source was PBMCs, collected before TCRalphabeta/CD19-depleted stem cell transplant. The receptor source for this set is a child aged 2 to 15 with inherited bone marrow failure, due to receive a stem cell transplant.

The chain combines TRBV5-6 with TRBJ2-7; no definite D call. The germline gives CDR1 SGHDT, CDR2 YYEEEE. There are 15 residues in the CDR3. Trimming removed 4 bases from V and 7 bases from J, with 21 bases in between. As DNA, the CDR3 is TGTGCCAGCAGCCAAAAGCGAAAGGGCTTGGGGGAGCAGTACTTC. Translating it yields CASSQKRKGLGEQYF. Full variable domain (outside the CDR3, taken from reference TRBV5-6 and TRBJ2-7): DAGVTQSPTHLIKTRGQQVTLRCSPKSGHDTVSWYQQALGQGPQFIFQYYEEEERQRGNFPDRFSGHQFPNYSSELNVNALLLGDSALYLCASSQKRKGLGEQYFGPGTRLTVT.

This clonotype was found many times. The rearrangement uses TRBV9 and TRBJ2-4, with 10 bases lining up with TRBD2. The CDR3 loop spans 14 amino acids. Germline V gene lookup returns CDR1 SGDLS and CDR2 YYNGEE. Trimming removed 2 bases from V and 7 bases from J; junction bases left unmatched: 3. The CDR3 region is CASSVSSGSNIQYF. CDR3 bases: TGTGCCAGCAGCGTTTCTAGCGGGAGTAACATTCAGTACTTC.

This clonotype came up once. A much larger clone lies a single base off, so this may be a read error. V gene TRBV10-3 combines with J gene TRBJ1-1, with D perhaps matching TRBD1 (6 bases). The CDR3 has 17 residues. Germline V gene sequence: CDR1 ENHRY, CDR2 SYGVKD. CDR3 protein: CAISESRGRYLNTEAYF. CDR3 sequence (DNA): TGTGCCATCAGTGAGTCCAGGGGTCGGTACTTGAACACTGAAGCTTACTTT.

Details on this clonotype: Possible read error: a much larger clone is one base away. CDR3 sequence (DNA): TGTGCCAGTACTGGGGCCAGTACTGATGCCGGGGAGCTGTTTTTT. Protein sequence: CASTGASTDAGELFF. This chain links TRBV19 with TRBJ2-2; maybe TRBD1 (5 bases). CDR3 length: 15 residues. Germline V CDR1 and CDR2: LNHDA, SQIVND (reference sequence). V was cut by 7 bases and J by 6 bases, with 18 bases left in between.

The table lists this clonotype with a few counts. V and J are TRBV30 and TRBJ1-1; 8 bases agree with TRBD1. Unmatched junction bases numbered 5, after V lost 5 bases and J lost 0 bases. CDR1 and CDR2 from the germline V gene are GTSNPN and SVGIG (reference sequence). This CDR3 spans 14 amino acids. The CDR3 coding sequence is TGTGCCTGGGGCCCGGGACAGGTGAACACTGAAGCTTTCTTT. The encoded protein is CAWGPGQVNTEAFF.

This clonotype was counted ten times or more. The rearrangement joins TRBV18 to TRBJ2-3, with a tentative D call TRBD2 (6 bases). CDR1 KGHSH and CDR2 LQKENI come from the germline V gene. CDR3 length: 14 residues. Trimming removed 5 bases from V and 1 base from J, with 10 bases in between. The CDR3 loop reads CASSFTSRTDTQYF. In nucleotides, the CDR3 is TGTGCCAGCTCATTCACTAGCCGCACAGATACGCAGTATTTT.

With respect to this clonotype: A much larger clone lies a single base off, so this may be a read error. The chain combines TRBV9 with TRBJ1-2; no definite D call. The length of the CDR3 is 14 residues. The V end lost 2 bases, the J end lost 5 bases, and 13 bases lay between the germline ends. CDR1 and CDR2 from the germline V gene are SGDLS and YYNGEE. The CDR3 DNA sequence: TGTGCCAGCAGCGTGTCGGTGGTGGAATATGGCTACACCTTC. Its translation is CASSVSVVEYGYTF. Full variable domain (remainder filled in from reference TRBV9 and TRBJ1-2): DSGVTQTPKHLITATGQRVTLRCSPRSGDLSVYWYQQSLDQGLQFLIQYYNGEERAKGNILERFSAQQFPDLHSELNLSSLELGDSALYFCASSVSVVEYGYTFGSGTRLTVV.

This clonotype occurred many times. V usage is TRBV29-1 and J usage is TRBJ2-3; 8 nucleotides line up with TRBD2. V trimming: 1 base; J trimming: 0 bases; junction bases outside the gene matches: 6. The CDR3 is 16 amino acids. Per the germline V gene, CDR1 is SQVTM and CDR2 is ANQGSEA. In nucleotides, the CDR3 is TGCAGCGTTGAAGGTACTAGCGGCTCTAGCACAGATACGCAGTATTTT. Translating it yields CSVEGTSGSSTDTQYF.

This clonotype came up many times. J is TRBJ2-7 and V is TRBV7-9; 12 nucleotides line up with TRBD2. The CDR3 has 17 residues. Germline-derived CDR1 and CDR2 are SEHNR and FQNEAQ (reference sequence). Losses at the gene ends were 7 bases for V and 2 bases for J; bases not matched to a gene: 12. DNA of the CDR3: TGTGCCAGCACCCCGTTCGGGACTAGCGGGCGGGCCTACGAGCAGTACTTC. Amino acids: CASTPFGTSGRAYEQYF.

In this sample, this clonotype turned up many times. V and J are TRBV6-5 and TRBJ2-7; D gene ambiguous. Germline-derived CDR1 and CDR2 are MNHEY and SVGAGI. Trimming removed 2 bases from V and 6 bases from J, with 11 bases in between. This CDR3 contains 13 residues. In nucleotides, the CDR3 is TGTGCCAGCAGTTACGGCGCTGGGGTCGAGCAGTACTTC. Its translation is CASSYGAGVEQYF.

Worth noting for this clonotype: This may be a read error: a much more frequent sequence differs by one nucleotide. The chain is built from TRBV4-3 and TRBJ2-7; D remains ambiguous. V lost 1 base and J lost 2, with 15 bases in between. The V gene's germline CDR1 is LGHNA and CDR2 YSLEER. This CDR3 comprises 16 residues. In DNA, the CDR3 is TGCGCCAGCAGCCAAGTAGTAAACTTCTCCCCCTACGAGCAGTACGTC. It is translated as CASSQVVNFSPYEQYV.

Points on this clonotype: One junction end disagrees with the germline gene, perhaps due to a read error. The chain recombines TRBV5-6 with TRBJ2-1, with D perhaps TRBD1 (5 bases). Germline CDR1 is SGHDT and CDR2 is YYEEEE. CDR3 length equals 13 residues. The CDR3 reads CGSSLGPYNEQFF. The CDR3 DNA is TGTGGCAGCAGCTTGGGGCCCTACAATGAGCAGTTCTTC.

This rearrangement joins TRBV4-3 to TRBJ1-2; 9 bases agree with TRBD1. This CDR3 has 17 amino acids. Germline trimming cut 0 bases from V and 7 bases from J; bases unmatched to any gene: 12. Germline V gene sequence: CDR1 LGHNA, CDR2 YSLEER. CDR3 amino acids: CASSQDAAGQGHCGYTF. The CDR3 nucleotides are TGCGCCAGCAGCCAAGATGCCGCGGGACAGGGACACTGTGGCTACACCTTC.

This clonotype was observed at least ten times. This chain links TRBV7-2 with TRBJ2-6; no reliable D call. CDR1 is SGHTA, CDR2 FQGNSA, per germline. Trimming removed 6 bases at V and 1 base at J, with 10 bases between. CDR3 size: 15 residues. DNA for the CDR3: TGTGCCAGCAGACTCCTAGATTCTGGGGCCAACGTCCTGACTTTC. It encodes CASRLLDSGANVLTF.

A note on this clonotype: This may stem from a read error, because a much larger clone lies one nucleotide away. This chain links TRBV29-1 with TRBJ2-1; 7 bases are shared with TRBD2. In germline, CDR1 is SQVTM, CDR2 ANQGSEA. Germline trimming cut 6 bases from V and 7 bases from J; bases unmatched to any gene: 15. The CDR3 has 15 residues. This CDR3 reads CSVGGDAEVRNEQFF. For the CDR3, the DNA is TGCAGCGTGGGAGGGGACGCGGAAGTAAGGAATGAGCAGTTCTTC.

The V call is TRBV12-3 or TRBV12-4, the J call TRBJ2-5; D gene unclear. Trimming took 6 bases from V and 4 from J, leaving 12 bases between them. CDR3 length equals 13 residues. The CDR3 loop is CASRVAPGETQYF. The DNA for the CDR3 is TGTGCCAGCAGGGTGGCCCCAGGAGAGACCCAGTACTTC.

In this sample, this clonotype turned up many times. The chain carries TRBV28 and TRBJ2-2, with D uncertain. V was shortened by 4 bases and J by 4 bases, with 19 bases between the two germline ends. CDR1 and CDR2 from the germline V gene are MDHEN and SYDVKM. CDR3 length: 17 amino acids. CDR3 sequence (DNA): TGTGCCAGCAGTTACCACGCTTGGGGTTCGGGCACCGGGGAGCTGTTTTTT. Amino acid sequence: CASSYHAWGSGTGELFF.